The 8 T cell receptor beta chains in this list originate from one sample, sequenced in a study of T-cell memory formation after mild COVID-19. TCRdb re-analysed the 5' RACE reads in MiXCR, keeping a single row per CDR3 protein. Of around 200,000 distinct CDR3 sequences listed, 20% to 25% are singletons. The specimen was PBMCs or a T cell subset sorted from them (not recorded which). These receptors all come from an adult woman who had mild COVID-19 (a few samples of this study predate the infection). Cell type and time point are not known.

This clonotype was counted at least ten times. This chain joins TRBV7-2 and TRBJ2-7, with TRBD2 matching over 12 bases. The CDR3 runs to 12 residues. The V gene's germline CDR1 is SGHTA and CDR2 FQGNSA. After removal of 10 bases from V and 4 bases from J, the junction contained 2 bases not matched to a gene. This chain's CDR3 is CAILAGGYEQYF. CDR3 bases: TGTGCCATACTAGCGGGGGGATACGAGCAGTACTTC.

The chain joins TRBV4-3 to TRBJ2-5, with a possible D match to TRBD2 (6 bases). There are 16 residues in the CDR3. The V end lost 2 bases, the J end lost 4 bases, and 17 bases lay between the germline ends. Germline assignment: CDR1 LGHNA and CDR2 YSLEER. For the CDR3, the DNA is TGCGCCAGCAGCCAATCTGTTGCAGCGGGCGCAGAGACCCAGTACTTC. Translated: CASSQSVAAGAETQYF.

This clonotype was counted only a few times. The chain joins TRBV12-3 or TRBV12-4 to TRBJ2-6; 7 nucleotides agree with TRBD1. V dropped 5 bases and J dropped 0; count of bases not matched to a gene: 7. The CDR3 sequence is 17 residues long. CDR3 sequence reads: CASSAGDSNSGANVLTF. DNA of the CDR3: TGTGCCAGCAGTGCTGGGGACAGTAACTCTGGGGCCAACGTCCTGACTTTC.

This clonotype was counted only a few times. V and J are TRBV4-1 and TRBJ2-5; perhaps TRBD2 as D (5 bases). Trimming left V 3 bases short and J 2 bases short, with 7 bases between. CDR3 length equals 13 residues. Looked up from germline, CDR1 is MGHRA and CDR2 is YSYEKL. The CDR3 loop reads CASSHLAQETQYF. As DNA, the CDR3 is TGCGCCAGCAGCCACCTAGCACAAGAGACCCAGTACTTC.

This clonotype occurred a few times. The J gene is TRBJ2-3, the V gene TRBV4-3; D unclear. The CDR3 is 16 residues long. Trimming removed 1 base from V and 4 bases from J, with 15 bases in between. Germline values: CDR1 LGHNA, CDR2 YSLEER. The CDR3 sequence is CASSQGIPERADTQYF. The CDR3 bases are TGCGCCAGCAGCCAAGGCATTCCAGAAAGGGCAGATACGCAGTATTTT.

In its sample, this clonotype was seen a few times. V usage is TRBV6-1 and J usage is TRBJ2-1, with a tentative D call TRBD2 (5 bases). The germline gives CDR1 MNHNS, CDR2 SASEGT. The CDR3 covers 15 residues. V was trimmed by 4 bases and J by 0 bases, leaving 10 bases between them. The CDR3 loop is CASSVDLSSYNEQFF. The CDR3 bases are TGTGCCAGCAGTGTGGACTTAAGCTCCTACAATGAGCAGTTCTTC.

This chain uses TRBV23-1 with TRBJ2-1; the match to TRBD2 covers 11 bases. TRBV23-1 is noted as an ORF with a role that remains uncertain. V lost 2 bases and J lost 3; bases outside the gene matches: 6. The CDR3 runs to 17 residues. The CDR3 bases are TGCGCCAGCAGTCAAACCCCGACTAGCGGGGTCTACAATGAGCAGTTCTTC. This codes for CASSQTPTSGVYNEQFF.

The genes are TRBV27 and TRBJ2-3; D is uncertain. This CDR3 contains 13 residues. The ends were cut back, 2 bases at V and 2 bases at J, with 5 bases in the middle. Germline CDR1 is MNHEY and CDR2 is SMNVEV (reference sequence). CDR3 nucleotide sequence: TGTGCCAGCAGTTTAAGCCTCACAGATACGCAGTATTTT. Protein: CASSLSLTDTQYF.